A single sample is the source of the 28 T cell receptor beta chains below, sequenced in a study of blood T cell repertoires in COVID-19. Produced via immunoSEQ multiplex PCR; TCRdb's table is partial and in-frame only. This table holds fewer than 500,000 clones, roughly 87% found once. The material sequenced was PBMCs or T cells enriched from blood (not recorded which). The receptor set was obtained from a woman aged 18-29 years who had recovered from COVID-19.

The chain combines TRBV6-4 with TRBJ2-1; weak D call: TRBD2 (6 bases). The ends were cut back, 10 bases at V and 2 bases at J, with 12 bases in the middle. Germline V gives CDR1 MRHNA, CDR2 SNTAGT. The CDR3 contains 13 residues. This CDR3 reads CATSRGTYNEQFF. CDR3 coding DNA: TGTGCCACCTCGCGGGGTACCTACAATGAGCAGTTCTTC.

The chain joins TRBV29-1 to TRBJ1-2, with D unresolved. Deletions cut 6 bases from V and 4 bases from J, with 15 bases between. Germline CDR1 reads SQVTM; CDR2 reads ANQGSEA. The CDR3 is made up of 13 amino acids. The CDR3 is CSVYDPGSYGYTF. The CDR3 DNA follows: TGCAGCGTCTATGATCCCGGTAGCTATGGCTACACCTTC.

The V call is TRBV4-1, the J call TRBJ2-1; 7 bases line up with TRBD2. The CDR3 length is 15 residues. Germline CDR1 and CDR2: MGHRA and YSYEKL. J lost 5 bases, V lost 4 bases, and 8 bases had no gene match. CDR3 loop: CASSRAGVSHNEQFF. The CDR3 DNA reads TGCGCCAGCAGCCGGGCGGGGGTATCCCACAATGAGCAGTTCTTC.

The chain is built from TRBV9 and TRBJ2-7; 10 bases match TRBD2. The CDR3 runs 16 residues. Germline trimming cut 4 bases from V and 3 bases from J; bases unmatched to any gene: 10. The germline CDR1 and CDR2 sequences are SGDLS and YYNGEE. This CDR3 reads CASSSAPLAGSYEQYF. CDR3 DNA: TGTGCCAGCAGCTCAGCGCCACTAGCGGGGAGCTACGAGCAGTACTTC.

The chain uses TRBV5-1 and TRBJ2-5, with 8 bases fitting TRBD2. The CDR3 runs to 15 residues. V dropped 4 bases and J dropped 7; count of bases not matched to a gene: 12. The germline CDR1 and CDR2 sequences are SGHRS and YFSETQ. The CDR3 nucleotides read TGCGCCAGCAGCGGCGGGGGGCTGATCGAAGGGACCCAGTACTTC. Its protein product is CASSGGGLIEGTQYF.

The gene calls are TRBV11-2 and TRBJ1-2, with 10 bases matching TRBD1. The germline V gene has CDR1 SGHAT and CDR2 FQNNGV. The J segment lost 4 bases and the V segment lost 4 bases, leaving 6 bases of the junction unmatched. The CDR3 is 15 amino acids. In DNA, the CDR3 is TGTGCCAGCAGCTCCTGGGACAGGGGTGCCTATGGCTACACCTTC. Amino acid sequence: CASSSWDRGAYGYTF. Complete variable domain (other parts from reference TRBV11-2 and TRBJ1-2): EAGVAQSPRYKIIEKRQSVAFWCNPISGHATLYWYQQILGQGPKLLIQFQNNGVVDDSQLPKDRFSAERLKGVDSTLKIQPAKLEDSAVYLCASSSWDRGAYGYTFGSGTRLTVV.

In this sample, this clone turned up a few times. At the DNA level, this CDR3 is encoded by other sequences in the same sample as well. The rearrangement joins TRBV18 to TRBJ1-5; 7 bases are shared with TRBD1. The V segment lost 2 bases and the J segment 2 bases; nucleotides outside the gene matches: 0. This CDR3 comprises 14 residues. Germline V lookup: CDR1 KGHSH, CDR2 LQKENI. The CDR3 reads CASSPTGGNQPQHF. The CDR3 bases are TGTGCCAGCTCACCAACAGGGGGCAATCAGCCCCAGCATTTT.

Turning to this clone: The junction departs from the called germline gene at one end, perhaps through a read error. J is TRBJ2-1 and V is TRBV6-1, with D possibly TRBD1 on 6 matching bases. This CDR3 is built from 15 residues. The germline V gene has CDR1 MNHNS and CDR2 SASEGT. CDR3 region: CASSEDRTAYNEQFF. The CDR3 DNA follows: TGTGCCAGTAGTGAAGATAGGACAGCATACAATGAGCAGTTCTTC.

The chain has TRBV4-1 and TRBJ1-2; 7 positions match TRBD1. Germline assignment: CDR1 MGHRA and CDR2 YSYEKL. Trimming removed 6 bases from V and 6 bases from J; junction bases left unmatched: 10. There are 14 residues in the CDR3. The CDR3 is CASRGTALPHGYTF. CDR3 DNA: TGCGCCAGCAGGGGGACAGCTCTTCCCCATGGCTACACCTTC.

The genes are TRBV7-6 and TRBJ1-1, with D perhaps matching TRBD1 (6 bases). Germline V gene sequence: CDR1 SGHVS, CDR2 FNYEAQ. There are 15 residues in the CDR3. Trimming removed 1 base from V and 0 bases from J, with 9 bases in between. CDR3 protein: CASSLGPGVNTEAFF. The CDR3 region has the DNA TGTGCCAGCAGCTTAGGCCCAGGGGTGAACACTGAAGCTTTCTTT.

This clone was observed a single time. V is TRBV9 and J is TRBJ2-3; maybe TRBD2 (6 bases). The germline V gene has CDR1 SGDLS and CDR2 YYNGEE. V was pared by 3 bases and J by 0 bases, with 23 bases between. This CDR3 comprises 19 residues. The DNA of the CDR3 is TGTGCCAGCAGCGATCCCGGGAGCCCAGCGGGTCTTAGCACAGATACGCAGTATTTT. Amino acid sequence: CASSDPGSPAGLSTDTQYF.

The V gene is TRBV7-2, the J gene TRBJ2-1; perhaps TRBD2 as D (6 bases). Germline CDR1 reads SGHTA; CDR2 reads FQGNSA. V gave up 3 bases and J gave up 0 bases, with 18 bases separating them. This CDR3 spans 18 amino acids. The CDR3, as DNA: TGTGCCAGCAGCTTCCCTTTGGGCGGGGTCCCCTCCTACAATGAGCAGTTCTTC. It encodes CASSFPLGGVPSYNEQFF. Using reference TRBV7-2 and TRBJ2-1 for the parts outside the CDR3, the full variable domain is GAGVSQSPSNKVTEKGKDVELRCDPISGHTALYWYRQSLGQGLEFLIYFQGNSAPDKSGLPSDRFSAERTGGSVSTLTIQRTQQEDSAVYLCASSFPLGGVPSYNEQFFGPGTRLTVL.

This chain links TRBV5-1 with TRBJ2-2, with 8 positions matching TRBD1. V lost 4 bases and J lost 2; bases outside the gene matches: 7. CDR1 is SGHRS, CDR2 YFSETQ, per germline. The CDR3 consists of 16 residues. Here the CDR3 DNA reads TGCGCCAGCAGCCCCGGGACAGGCCGAAACACCGGGGAGCTGTTTTTT. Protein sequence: CASSPGTGRNTGELFF.

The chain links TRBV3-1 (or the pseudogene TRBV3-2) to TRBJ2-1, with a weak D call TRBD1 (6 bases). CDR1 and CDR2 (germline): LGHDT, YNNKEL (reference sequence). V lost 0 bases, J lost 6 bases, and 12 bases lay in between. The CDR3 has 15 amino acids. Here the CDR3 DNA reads TGTGCCAGCAGCCAAGAGGCAGGGGCCGGCAATGAGCAGTTCTTC. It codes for CASSQEAGAGNEQFF.

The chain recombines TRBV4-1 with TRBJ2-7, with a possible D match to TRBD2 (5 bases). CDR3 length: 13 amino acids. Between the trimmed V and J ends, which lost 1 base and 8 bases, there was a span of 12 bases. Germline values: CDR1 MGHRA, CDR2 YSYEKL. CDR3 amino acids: CASSQVEGRKQYF. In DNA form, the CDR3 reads TGCGCCAGCAGCCAAGTTGAGGGAAGAAAGCAGTACTTC.

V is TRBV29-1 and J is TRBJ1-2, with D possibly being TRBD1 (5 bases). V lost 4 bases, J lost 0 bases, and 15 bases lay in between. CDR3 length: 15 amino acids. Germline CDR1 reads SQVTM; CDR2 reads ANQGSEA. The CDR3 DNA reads TGCAGCGTTGTGTCTTTTGGGGCAGCTAACTATGGCTACACCTTC. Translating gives CSVVSFGAANYGYTF.

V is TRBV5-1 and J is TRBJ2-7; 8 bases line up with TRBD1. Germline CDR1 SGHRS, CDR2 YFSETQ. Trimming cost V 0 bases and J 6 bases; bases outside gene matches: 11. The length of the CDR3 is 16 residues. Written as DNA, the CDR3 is TGCGCCAGCAGCTTGGTGTCTGGGACAGGTCCATCCGAGCAGTACTTC. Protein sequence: CASSLVSGTGPSEQYF.

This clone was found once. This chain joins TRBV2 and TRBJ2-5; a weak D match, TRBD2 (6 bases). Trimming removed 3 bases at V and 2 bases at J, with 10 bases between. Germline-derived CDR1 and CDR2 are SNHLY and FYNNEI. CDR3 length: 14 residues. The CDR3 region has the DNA TGTGCCAGCAGTGAGGGGAGGATTCAAGAGACCCAGTACTTC. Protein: CASSEGRIQETQYF.

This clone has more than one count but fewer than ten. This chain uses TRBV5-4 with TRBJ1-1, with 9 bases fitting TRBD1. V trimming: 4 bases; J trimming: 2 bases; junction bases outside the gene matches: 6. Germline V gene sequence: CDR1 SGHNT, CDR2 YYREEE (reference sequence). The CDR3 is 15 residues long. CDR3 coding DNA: TGTGCCAGCAGCCCGAAGACAGGGGGAAACACTGAAGCTTTCTTT. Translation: CASSPKTGGNTEAFF.

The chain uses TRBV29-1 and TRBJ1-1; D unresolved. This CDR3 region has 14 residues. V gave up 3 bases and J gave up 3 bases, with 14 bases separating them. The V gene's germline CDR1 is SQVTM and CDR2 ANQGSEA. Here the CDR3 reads CSVEANSKDTEAFF. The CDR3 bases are TGCAGCGTTGAGGCTAACAGTAAAGACACTGAAGCTTTCTTT.

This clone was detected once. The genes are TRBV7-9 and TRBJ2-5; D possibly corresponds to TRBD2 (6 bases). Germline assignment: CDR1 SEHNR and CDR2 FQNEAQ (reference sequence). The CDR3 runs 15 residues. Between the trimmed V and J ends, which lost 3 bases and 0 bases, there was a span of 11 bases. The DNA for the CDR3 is TGTGCCAGCAGCTTGAGAAGCGGGTACCAAGAGACCCAGTACTTC. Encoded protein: CASSLRSGYQETQYF.

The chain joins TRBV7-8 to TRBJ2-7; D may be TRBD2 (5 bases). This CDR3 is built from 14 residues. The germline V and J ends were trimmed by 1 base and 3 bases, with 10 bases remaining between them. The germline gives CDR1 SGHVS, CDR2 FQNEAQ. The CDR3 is CASSLERNYYEQYF. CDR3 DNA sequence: TGTGCCAGCAGCTTAGAGCGGAATTACTACGAGCAGTACTTC.

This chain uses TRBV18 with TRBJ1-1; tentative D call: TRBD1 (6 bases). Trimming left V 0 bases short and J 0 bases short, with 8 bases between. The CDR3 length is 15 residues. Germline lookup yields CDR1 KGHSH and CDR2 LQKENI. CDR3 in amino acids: CASSPPAGVNTEAFF. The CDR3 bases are TGTGCCAGCTCACCACCGGCAGGGGTGAACACTGAAGCTTTCTTT.

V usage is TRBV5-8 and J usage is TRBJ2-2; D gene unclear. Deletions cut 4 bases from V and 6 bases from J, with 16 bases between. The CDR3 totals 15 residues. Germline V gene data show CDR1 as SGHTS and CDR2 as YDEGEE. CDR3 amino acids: CASSLRGARSGELFF. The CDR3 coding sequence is TGTGCCAGCAGCCTTCGAGGAGCGAGGTCCGGGGAGCTGTTTTTT.

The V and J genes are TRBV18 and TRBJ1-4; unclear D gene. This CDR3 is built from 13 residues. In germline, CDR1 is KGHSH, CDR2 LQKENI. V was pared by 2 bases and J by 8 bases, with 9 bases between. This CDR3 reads CASSPGEREKLFF. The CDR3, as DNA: TGTGCCAGCTCACCAGGGGAGCGAGAAAAACTGTTTTTT. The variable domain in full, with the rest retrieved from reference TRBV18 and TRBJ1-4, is NAGVMQNPRHLVRRRGQEARLRCSPMKGHSHVYWYRQLPEEGLKFMVYLQKENIIDESGMPKERFSAEFPKEGPSILRIQQVVRGDSAAYFCASSPGEREKLFFGSGTQLSVL.

The CDR3: CASLRGLDLDTQYF. CDR3 in DNA: TGTGCCAGCCTCAGGGGACTAGACTTAGATACGCAGTATTTT. V usage is TRBV6-5 and J usage is TRBJ2-3; 8 positions agree with TRBD2. Trimming at V came to 8 bases and at J to 5 bases, leaving 9 bases not matched to a gene. The CDR3 sequence is 14 residues long. Germline CDR1 is MNHEY and CDR2 is SVGAGI.

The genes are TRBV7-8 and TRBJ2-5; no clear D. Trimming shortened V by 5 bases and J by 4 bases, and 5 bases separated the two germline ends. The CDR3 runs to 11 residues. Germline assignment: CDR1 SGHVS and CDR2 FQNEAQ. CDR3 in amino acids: CASSPGETQYF. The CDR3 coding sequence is TGTGCCAGCAGCCCGGGAGAGACCCAGTACTTC.

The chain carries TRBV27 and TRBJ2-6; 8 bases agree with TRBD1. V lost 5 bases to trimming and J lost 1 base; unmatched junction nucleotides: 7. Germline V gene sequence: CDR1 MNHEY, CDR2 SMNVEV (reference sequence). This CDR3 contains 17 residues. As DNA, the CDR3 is TGTGCCAGCAGTAAGGGGACAGGTAATTCTGGGGCCAACGTCCTGACTTTC. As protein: CASSKGTGNSGANVLTF.